Reported below is one T cell receptor (beta chain). Antigen specificity is unknown. Addition of UMIs with a 6-nucleotide sample barcode was achieved by template switching. No DNA is given; TCRdb re-called the 5' RACE reads and lists each CDR3 protein once. The sample has over 200,000 distinct CDR3 sequences. This sample was included in a study of monozygotic twins with inflammatory bowel disease. CDR1 is SGHRS, CDR2 YFSETQ, per germline. The length of the CDR3 is 14 residues. Study-level points and caveats: Concordance status among twins (concordant versus discordant) showed no link to repertoire similarity, possibly from limited power.

The source of this sequence is a human donor with ulcerative colitis or Crohn's disease, or a healthy co-twin of an affected twin (not recorded which). Sequencing was done on a sample of blood. J is TRBJ2-7 and V is TRBV5-1; TCRdb reports TRBD1, a call that lacks DNA to check it against. The CDR3 reads CASSLVGGRYEQYF. The entire variable domain, with the rest obtained from reference TRBV5-1 and TRBJ2-7, is as follows: KAGVTQTPRYLIKTRGQQVTLSCSPISGHRSVSWYQQTPGQGLQFLFEYFSETQRNKGNFPGRFSGRQFSNSRSEMNVSTLELGDSALYLCASSLVGGRYEQYFGPGTRLTVT.